This T cell receptor (beta chain) is drawn from a study of blood T cell repertoires in COVID-19. Study context: Collection of acute and convalescent COVID-19 samples took place in the United States, Italy and Spain. Sources were T cells, B-cell-depleted T cells, or PBMCs; the material itself was cDNA or gDNA.

The germline V gene encodes CDR1 SNHLY and CDR2 FYNNEI. CDR3 length equals 13 residues. The V and J ends lost 4 bases and 5 bases respectively, with 11 bases between them. As handled by the study authors: Amplification from reference gene primers served as the basis for estimated nucleated cell counts. Profiled with immunoSEQ multiplex PCR; TCRdb holds only in-frame clones, not every one. V and J calls and clone size follow that table, whereas D and trimming were derived from the DNA. The sample has about 220,000 clones, approximately 78% seen once. Seattle enrolled patients during active infection and tracked them longitudinally.

The rearrangement links TRBV2 to TRBJ1-1; D unclear. Specimen: peripheral blood. The clonotype was recovered from an older woman with COVID-19, enrolled during active disease. In DNA form, the CDR3 reads TGTGCCAGCAGTGGAACCCCCGGGACTGAAGCTTTCTTT. It is translated as CASSGTPGTEAFF.